Presented here are 12 T cell receptor beta chains from one specimen sequenced in a study of blood T cell repertoires in COVID-19. Sequenced by immunoSEQ multiplex PCR; TCRdb stores in-frame clones only, minus some. Of 77,000 or so clones listed, roughly 83% are singletons. The source material was peripheral blood. Receptors originate from a woman aged 55-70 years with acute or convalescent COVID-19.

This chain uses TRBV10-3 with TRBJ1-6; weak D call: TRBD1 (5 bases). V was shortened by 8 bases and J by 5 bases, with 13 bases between the two germline ends. CDR3 length: 14 residues. Germline-derived CDR1 and CDR2 are ENHRY and SYGVKD. CDR3 amino acids: CAIHDPGNNSPLHF. As DNA, the CDR3 is TGTGCCATCCACGATCCAGGGAATAATTCACCCCTCCACTTT.

V gene TRBV5-8 combines with J gene TRBJ1-1; D gene ambiguous. The CDR3 spans 13 residues. Trimming removed 3 bases from V and 0 bases from J, with 6 bases in between. The germline gives CDR1 SGHTS, CDR2 YDEGEE. The DNA of the CDR3 is TGTGCCAGCAGCTCGGCGGTGAACACTGAAGCTTTCTTT. Its translation: CASSSAVNTEAFF.

Note on this clone: The sample contains more than one DNA sequence encoding this CDR3. This rearrangement joins TRBV29-1 to TRBJ1-1; D uncertain. This CDR3 is 13 amino acids long. From germline, CDR1 is SQVTM and CDR2 ANQGSEA. The ends were cut back, 0 bases at V and 2 bases at J, with 7 bases in the middle. CDR3 residues: CSVEDTVNTEAFF. The CDR3 DNA sequence: TGCAGCGTTGAAGATACGGTCAACACTGAAGCTTTCTTT.

This chain uses TRBV19 with TRBJ2-3, with 13 nucleotides matching TRBD2. J was trimmed by 11 bases and V by 4 bases; bases with no gene match: 9. The CDR3 loop spans 15 amino acids. Germline V gene data show CDR1 as LNHDA and CDR2 as SQIVND (reference sequence). The CDR3 DNA sequence: TGTGCCAGTAGTACAGGACTAGCGGGGGTGCCGGAGCAGTATTTT. This codes for CASSTGLAGVPEQYF. The full variable domain, rest sourced from reference TRBV19 and TRBJ2-3, is DGGITQSPKYLFRKEGQNVTLSCEQNLNHDAMYWYRQDPGQGLRLIYYSQIVNDFQKGDIAEGYSVSREKKESFPLTVTSAQKNPTAFYLCASSTGLAGVPEQYFGPGTRLTVL.

This clone is large within its sample. This chain joins TRBV5-4 and TRBJ2-2; D uncertain. V shed 3 bases and J shed 0 bases, with 9 bases lying between them. The CDR3 spans 15 residues. The germline V gene encodes CDR1 SGHNT and CDR2 YYREEE (reference sequence). CDR3 in amino acids: CASSSKQTNTGELFF. The CDR3 DNA reads TGTGCCAGCAGCTCGAAACAGACGAACACCGGGGAGCTGTTTTTT. Drawing the rest from reference TRBV5-4 and TRBJ2-2, the complete variable domain is ETGVTQSPTHLIKTRGQQVTLRCSSQSGHNTVSWYQQALGQGPQFIFQYYREEENGRGNFPPRFSGLQFPNYSSELNVNALELDDSALYLCASSSKQTNTGELFFGEGSRLTVL.

V usage is TRBV7-2 and J usage is TRBJ2-1; tentative D call: TRBD1 (5 bases). Trimming left V 1 base short and J 8 bases short, with 9 bases between. Germline V CDR1 and CDR2: SGHTA, FQGNSA. This CDR3 spans 13 amino acids. The CDR3 protein is CASSLVARDEQFF. The DNA for the CDR3 is TGTGCCAGCAGCTTAGTTGCCAGGGATGAGCAGTTCTTC.

Only one count was recorded for this clone. The chain employs TRBV19 and TRBJ2-2; TRBD2 agrees at 10 bases. CDR3 length: 14 amino acids. The germline V gene encodes CDR1 LNHDA and CDR2 SQIVND (reference sequence). Trimming removed 6 bases from V and 5 bases from J; junction bases left unmatched: 3. CDR3 protein: CASRGLAATGELFF. The CDR3 DNA sequence: TGTGCCAGTAGAGGACTAGCGGCAACCGGGGAGCTGTTTTTT.

V usage is TRBV27 and J usage is TRBJ2-7; 9 bases agree with TRBD1. Germline CDR1 is MNHEY and CDR2 is SMNVEV (reference sequence). CDR3 length: 15 amino acids. Losses at the gene ends were 5 bases for V and 5 bases for J; bases not matched to a gene: 10. The CDR3 region has the DNA TGTGCCAGCAGTCCGAATCCTACAGGGGGCAACGAGCAGTACTTC. It specifies CASSPNPTGGNEQYF.

The chain uses TRBV19 and TRBJ1-3, with 9 bases that match TRBD1. CDR3 length: 13 amino acids. Germline CDR1 and CDR2: LNHDA and SQIVND (reference sequence). Germline trimming cut 10 bases from V and 2 bases from J; bases unmatched to any gene: 3. DNA of the CDR3: TGTGCCATCCGGGACAGGGCTGGAAACACCATATATTTT. This sequence encodes CAIRDRAGNTIYF. The whole variable domain, filled in from reference TRBV19 and TRBJ1-3, reads DGGITQSPKYLFRKEGQNVTLSCEQNLNHDAMYWYRQDPGQGLRLIYYSQIVNDFQKGDIAEGYSVSREKKESFPLTVTSAQKNPTAFYLCAIRDRAGNTIYFGEGSWLTVV.

The genes are TRBV29-1 and TRBJ2-7; the D gene is possibly TRBD1 (7 bases). Germline V gene sequence: CDR1 SQVTM, CDR2 ANQGSEA. With 2 bases removed from V and 6 bases from J, the gap between germline ends came to 17 bases. The CDR3 is 14 residues long. Here the CDR3 DNA reads TGCAGCGTTGAAAGGGACAGCGGGTCAAGCGAGCAGTACTTC. Residues: CSVERDSGSSEQYF.

The chain combines TRBV5-4 with TRBJ1-2; 9 nucleotides match TRBD1. Per germline, CDR1 SGHNT and CDR2 YYREEE (reference sequence). This CDR3 region has 15 residues. Germline trimming cut 4 bases from V and 4 bases from J; bases unmatched to any gene: 8. The DNA for the CDR3 is TGTGCCAGCAGCCAACAGGGGGCGGAGGGCTATGGCTACACCTTC. Encoded protein: CASSQQGAEGYGYTF.

V gene TRBV18 combines with J gene TRBJ1-1, with 9 bases fitting TRBD1. Germline V lookup: CDR1 KGHSH, CDR2 LQKENI. The CDR3 consists of 18 residues. V lost 3 bases and J lost 0; bases outside the gene matches: 11. DNA for the CDR3: TGTGCCAGCTCACCTCAATCCGGGACAGGGTTAATGAACACTGAAGCTTTCTTT. It translates to CASSPQSGTGLMNTEAFF.